The present T cell receptor (beta chain) was sequenced within a study of T cells in Graves' hyperthyroidism and ophthalmopathy (dated by TCRdb to the late 2010s). General notes on the study: Peripheral blood was collected at initial diagnosis, before any treatment. Whether ophthalmopathy could be predicted prospectively was tested in an independent validation cohort made up of 18 to 20 hyperthyroidism patients plus 17 patients who later progressed to ophthalmopathy. In addition, the study compared T-cell repertoires in thyroid tissue and in blood from over 5 Graves' hyperthyroidism patients. After sampling, hyperthyroidism patients received methimazole starting at 30 mg daily, and ophthalmopathy patients received high-dose intravenous methylprednisolone. The approximately 95 discovery patients were divided at random into training and test sets in a 7:3 ratio. TCR V-J signatures able to tell the groups apart were searched for in a discovery cohort of approximately 95 patients, of whom approximately 40 had Graves' ophthalmopathy and roughly 59 had stable Graves' hyperthyroidism. The paper describes TCR Vbeta CDR3 sequencing of about 140 peripheral blood samples, made up of 43 ophthalmopathy patients, some 76 hyperthyroidism patients and 17 progressor patients. The paper's findings and limits, for the study overall: In validation, the model predicted progression to ophthalmopathy a median of around 6.5 months before onset, with around 70% sensitivity and about 75% specificity. Blood samples also contained most of the expanded thyroid clonotypes (frequency above 0.001), which suggests that blood repertoires may reflect thyroid immune responses. Sample size was not statistically predetermined, and blinding of investigators to group allocation was not performed. Ophthalmopathy was separated from stable hyperthyroidism by a 13 V-J signature model, with 85% to 90% sensitivity and 81% to 82% specificity obtained in cross-validation and 80%/75% obtained in testing.

This clonotype was recorded many times. Its antigen remains undetermined. Within one base of it there is no much larger clone, and no base qualities were kept. Stable Graves' hyperthyroidism was defined as no progression to ophthalmopathy during 18 months of follow-up. Hyperthyroidism patients were newly diagnosed, with disease duration under 2 months, and aged 18 to 65 years. Exclusion was applied to patients with uncontrolled infections, other autoimmune diseases, pregnancy or lactation. Clinical symptoms, serum thyroxine and TRAb, thyroid ultrasound, and orbital computed tomography formed the basis for the diagnoses. PBMCs were separated from about 10 ml of fresh peripheral blood using Ficoll-Paque density gradient centrifugation. Trizol reagent was used to extract total RNA, and RNA quality was then checked on an Agilent 2100 Bioanalyzer. TCR beta CDR3 regions were amplified from RNA transcripts. For the first round of RT-PCR on the TCR CDR3, the HTBI primer set was used together with the Qiagen OneStep RT-PCR kit. Libraries were constructed in a second round of multiplex PCR, after which size selection and purification were carried out. Paired-end sequencing of the libraries was performed with 100 bp reads on an Illumina HiSeq2000. Per the original workflow: SOAPnuke was used to process the raw data, removing reads that contained adapters or uncalled bases, had a mean Phred below 15, or lacked an exact match to the constant primer or identifier. High-quality paired reads were merged with COPE v1.2.5, and unique nucleotide sequences were defined as clonotypes. Clonotypes were aligned to IMGT TRBV, TRBD and TRBJ reference segments using MiTCR v1.1. The analysis included only V-J combinations with a frequency above 0.0001, which together covered 99% to 99.2% of the repertoires. A TCS score was defined as the ratio between F50 (clonal expansion) and ExV (chaos), using BLOSUM62-based TCRdist between CDR3 peptides within each V-J. Welch's t-statistics and random forest reduced roughly 500 V-J features to roughly 13, which were used in a naive Bayes classifier (R e1071). TCRdb redid the processing of the public reads, applying fastp at Q25 and MiXCR, and retained in-frame beta chains. Rows with a matching CDR3 protein are joined into one entry that keeps the most common DNA and genes. TCRdb's processing, not the authors' own work, is the source of the V and J calls. The sample data list a few hundred thousand distinct CDR3 sequences, and around 16% of these were observed just once. In total, the top ten clones hold just under 8% of the sample.

The CDR3 covers 18 residues, taking in both the cysteine and the phenylalanine. The DNA shown is the 54-base CDR3, in frame from base 1. V loses 7 bases, J loses 3 bases, and the germline ends lie 27 bases apart. CDR1 and CDR2, per the germline V gene (reference sequence), are MNHEY and SMNVEV. Sequencing was performed on blood. The sequence was collected from a woman younger than 35 with Graves' hyperthyroidism. The sequence joins TRBV27 to TRBJ2-5; a tentative D match to TRBD1 spans 5 bases. In nucleotide form, the sequence is TGTGCCAGCACCCTGTCGGACACTTGGAGAATGGATAAAGAGACCCAGTACTTC. This yields the protein CASTLSDTWRMDKETQYF.